These 14 T cell receptor beta chains were all obtained from the same sample, sequenced in a study of neurological immune-mediated disorders. This sample's time point: longitudinal time-point 2. MiXCR, applied by TCRdb to the 5' RACE reads, yields one record per CDR3 protein. The sample comprises 84,000 or so distinct CDR3 sequences, less than 15% of which are singletons, and approximately 5% rests with the top ten. The sample consisted of PBMCs. Every receptor here comes from a female donor with HTLV-1-associated myelopathy (HAM/TSP).

This chain links TRBV12-3 or TRBV12-4 with TRBJ2-7, with a tentative D call TRBD1 (5 bases). The CDR3 sequence is 15 residues long. V lost 1 base, J lost 3 bases, and 13 bases lay in between. This CDR3 is CASSLVRQGGYEQYF. The CDR3 DNA sequence: TGTGCCAGCAGTTTAGTACGGCAGGGTGGCTACGAGCAGTACTTC.

This clonotype has at least ten counts. The chain carries TRBV15 and TRBJ1-6; possibly TRBD1 for D (5 bases). V was cut by 6 bases and J by 4 bases, with 13 bases left in between. The germline V gene has CDR1 LNHNV and CDR2 YYDKDF (reference sequence). The CDR3 has 15 amino acids. DNA for the CDR3: TGTGCCACCAGTAACGGGGGACTTTATAATTCACCCCTCCACTTT. Translation gives CATSNGGLYNSPLHF.

This clonotype was seen many times. The V and J genes are TRBV5-1 and TRBJ2-5, with D unresolved. The germline gives CDR1 SGHRS, CDR2 YFSETQ. V was cut by 0 bases and J by 5 bases, with 5 bases left in between. This CDR3 spans 12 amino acids. This chain's CDR3 is CASSLDPETQYF. The DNA for the CDR3 is TGCGCCAGCAGCTTGGACCCGGAGACCCAGTACTTC.

This clonotype was counted many times. The chain is built from TRBV5-1 and TRBJ2-1; 9 bases are shared with TRBD2. V lost 2 bases to trimming and J lost 10 bases; unmatched junction nucleotides: 16. Germline CDR1 reads SGHRS; CDR2 reads YFSETQ. This CDR3 comprises 17 residues. This chain's CDR3 is CASSFSLAGGPGGEQFF. The CDR3 nucleotides are TGCGCCAGCAGCTTCTCTCTGGCGGGGGGGCCCGGAGGGGAGCAGTTCTTC.

The sample holds many counts of this clonotype. The chain links TRBV7-7 to TRBJ2-2; no definite D call. The CDR3 is 16 amino acids. The germline V gene encodes CDR1 SSHAT and CDR2 FNYEAQ (reference sequence). V lost 6 bases to trimming and J lost 5 bases, with 19 bases between them. The CDR3: CASSFEMAFGTGELFF. In DNA form, the CDR3 reads TGTGCCAGCAGTTTTGAGATGGCTTTCGGAACCGGGGAGCTGTTTTTT. Supplemented by reference TRBV7-7 and TRBJ2-2, the full variable domain reads GAGVSQSPRYKVTKRGQDVTLRCDPISSHATLYWYQQALGQGPEFLTYFNYEAQPDKSGLPSDRFSAERPEGSISTLTIQRTEQRDSAMYRCASSFEMAFGTGELFFGEGSRLTVL.

This clonotype was observed a handful of times. The genes are TRBV20-1 and TRBJ2-2, with D unresolved. CDR1 DFQATT and CDR2 SNEGSKA come from the germline V gene (reference sequence). The CDR3 is made up of 13 amino acids. V was shortened by 5 bases and J by 4 bases, with 11 bases between the two germline ends. CDR3 coding DNA: TGCAGTGCTCAAAGAGCTGCCACCGGGGAGCTGTTTTTT. Translating it yields CSAQRAATGELFF.

In this sample, this clonotype turned up many times. The rearrangement joins TRBV20-1 to TRBJ2-2, with unresolved D. The germline V gene has CDR1 DFQATT and CDR2 SNEGSKA (reference sequence). V was shortened by 1 base and J by 4 bases, with 7 bases between the two germline ends. CDR3 length equals 13 residues. The CDR3 is CSARGRVTGELFF. For the CDR3, the DNA is TGCAGTGCTAGAGGAAGGGTCACCGGGGAGCTGTTTTTT.

The rearrangement joins TRBV5-1 to TRBJ2-2; 8 nucleotides line up with TRBD1. Germline loops: CDR1 SGHRS, CDR2 YFSETQ. The trim removed 2 bases at V and 2 bases at J, leaving 5 bases unmatched. There are 16 residues in the CDR3. The CDR3 here is CASSFTGTGNTGELFF. The DNA for the CDR3 is TGCGCCAGCAGCTTTACCGGGACAGGAAACACCGGGGAGCTGTTTTTT.

This clonotype was seen more than once but under ten times. In nucleotides, the CDR3 is TGTGCCAGCAATCCTCGAGGGGAGGGTATCTTAATCTCCTACGAGCAGTACTTC. This encodes CASNPRGEGILISYEQYF. The chain carries TRBV6-5 and TRBJ2-7, with 7 positions matching TRBD2. The CDR3 has 18 amino acids. The trim removed 7 bases at V and 0 bases at J, leaving 18 bases unmatched. The germline gives CDR1 MNHEY, CDR2 SVGAGI.

The sample holds many counts of this clonotype. The V and J genes are TRBV7-9 and TRBJ2-1, with TRBD2 matching 14 bases. The V segment lost 5 bases and the J segment 8 bases; nucleotides outside the gene matches: 8. The CDR3 sequence is 16 residues long. The germline CDR1 and CDR2 sequences are SEHNR and FQNEAQ (reference sequence). The CDR3 bases are TGTGCCAGCAGCCCTCGGACTAGCGGGGGGATCGATGAGCAGTTCTTC. This gives the protein CASSPRTSGGIDEQFF.

This clonotype showed up many times. The chain recombines TRBV7-9 with TRBJ1-5, with TRBD1 identical over 7 bases. Germline lookup yields CDR1 SEHNR and CDR2 FQNEAQ (reference sequence). Trimming removed 5 bases from V and 2 bases from J; junction bases left unmatched: 6. This CDR3 spans 15 amino acids. The DNA of the CDR3 is TGTGCCAGCAGCCGGGGGCAGGGGGGCAATCAGCCCCAGCATTTT. Its translation: CASSRGQGGNQPQHF. Supplemented by reference TRBV7-9 and TRBJ1-5, the full variable domain reads DTGVSQNPRHKITKRGQNVTFRCDPISEHNRLYWYRQTLGQGPEFLTYFQNEAQLEKSRLLSDRFSAERPKGSFSTLEIQRTEQGDSAMYLCASSRGQGGNQPQHFGDGTRLSIL.

This clonotype was observed many times. The chain is built from TRBV5-1 and TRBJ2-3; D gene ambiguous. This CDR3 has 12 amino acids. Germline CDR1 and CDR2: SGHRS and YFSETQ. The V end was cut by 7 bases, the J end by 0 bases, with 6 bases between. For the CDR3, the DNA is TGCGCCAGCGCCGTCAGCACAGATACGCAGTATTTT. Translation gives CASAVSTDTQYF.

This clonotype has only a few counts. This sequence joins TRBV6-6 and TRBJ2-1; D gene ambiguous. The V gene lost 6 bases and the J gene lost 3 bases, with 6 bases spanning the gap. Looked up from germline, CDR1 is MNHNY and CDR2 is SVGAGI (reference sequence). This CDR3 has 12 residues. This CDR3 is CASRGLYNEQFF. For the CDR3, the DNA is TGTGCCAGCAGGGGTCTCTACAATGAGCAGTTCTTC.

This clonotype was detected ten times or more. This chain links TRBV12-3 or TRBV12-4 with TRBJ2-3, with D unclear. CDR3 length equals 18 residues. Deletions cut 7 bases from V and 2 bases from J, with 25 bases between. The CDR3 region is CASTNVRWSASLTDTQYF. Here the CDR3 DNA reads TGTGCCAGCACTAATGTTCGATGGTCGGCTTCCCTCACAGATACGCAGTATTTT.